This is a list of T cell receptor beta chains from one sample in a study of T cell responses to AZD1222 COVID-19 vaccine. The method was immunoSEQ multiplex PCR; TCRdb's version includes in-frame clones alone and lacks a portion of them. This table holds 70,000 to 95,000 clones, 85% to 95% found once. Sequenced material: peripheral blood, taken 28 days after the second AZD1222 dose. All receptors derive from an adult who received the AZD1222 COVID-19 vaccine. Each CDR3 is given with its conserved first and last residue. The order of the fields is D gene, V gene, J gene, CDR3 length, clone size, CDR3 DNA, CDR3 protein. A D gene is named only where the DNA matches it firmly. Some rows mark clone size as missing; the rest say once, few, many or name a class of expanded clone.

-,TRBV6-5,TRBJ2-3,13,few,TGTGCCGGGGGGGGCAGCGAGCAGGATACGCAGTATTTT,CAGGGSEQDTQYF
-,TRBV28,TRBJ1-1,15,-,TGTGCCAGCAGTTTATTGGGGGGACTGAACACTGAAGCTTTCTTT,CASSLLGGLNTEAFF
TRBD1,TRBV5-1,TRBJ2-7,16,-,TGCGCCAGCAGCTCCAAACCGACAGGGGGCTCCTACGAGCAGTACTTC,CASSSKPTGGSYEQYF
TRBD1,TRBV7-2,TRBJ1-5,15,-,TGTGCCAGCAGCTCAGGACAGGGACGCAATCAGCCCCAGCATTTT,CASSSGQGRNQPQHF
TRBD2,TRBV5-4,TRBJ2-7,14,-,TGTGCCAGCAGCTTCAGCGGGGGCTCCTACGAGCAGTACTTC,CASSFSGGSYEQYF
-,TRBV2,TRBJ1-5,14,-,TGTGCCAGCAGTGAAACCAGGACCAATCAGCCCCAGCATTTT,CASSETRTNQPQHF
-,TRBV11-2,TRBJ2-2,13,-,TGTGCCAGCAGCTCCCTTCGAACCGGGGAGCTGTTTTTT,CASSSLRTGELFF
-,TRBV6-5,TRBJ1-5,13,-,TGTGCCAGCAGTTATCAGTCCCATCAGCCCCAGCATTTT,CASSYQSHQPQHF
TRBD1,TRBV11-2,TRBJ1-4,14,-,TGTGCCAGCAGCTTAGATAGGGGGCGTGAAAAACTGTTTTTT,CASSLDRGREKLFF
-,TRBV14,TRBJ2-7,14,-,TGTGCCAGCAGCCAAGATCTGACCGCCTACGAGCAGTACTTC,CASSQDLTAYEQYF
TRBD1,TRBV2,TRBJ1-1,14,-,TGTGCCAGCAGTGACCGCAGGGGGGTCACTGAAGCTTTCTTT,CASSDRRGVTEAFF
TRBD1,TRBV7-2,TRBJ1-2,16,once,TGTGCCAGCAGCAGGGGTTCAGGGGGCGGGGACTATGGCTACACCTTC,CASSRGSGGGDYGYTF
TRBD2,TRBV11-2,TRBJ2-3,16,-,TGTGCCAGCAGCTTAGGGCTAGCGGCAAGCACAGATACGCAGTATTTT,CASSLGLAASTDTQYF
-,TRBV4-1,TRBJ2-3,15,few,TGCGCCAGCAGCCAAGCCGGGATGAGCACAGATACGCAGTATTTT,CASSQAGMSTDTQYF
-,TRBV7-9,TRBJ2-6,17,-,TGTGCCAGCAGCTTAGTGGGTACAAGCTCTGGGGCCAACGTCCTGACTTTC,CASSLVGTSSGANVLTF
-,TRBV18,TRBJ1-1,16,-,TGTGCCAGCTCGGATGTTCAGGGTGCTCTCAACACTGAAGCTTTCTTT,CASSDVQGALNTEAFF
TRBD2,TRBV11-2,TRBJ2-1,13,-,TGTGCCAGCAGCTTAGATATCGGCGGGAGACAGTTCTTC,CASSLDIGGRQFF
-,TRBV2,TRBJ1-1,11,once,TGTGCCAGCGCACGGGATTTTGAAGCTTTCTTT,CASARDFEAFF
-,TRBV6-5,TRBJ2-2,16,-,TGTGCCAGCAGTTCGGGGCCCGGGACGAACACCGGGGAGCTGTTTTTT,CASSSGPGTNTGELFF
TRBD2,TRBV28,TRBJ2-3,19,-,TGTGCCAGCAGACGGGGACTAGCGGTCCAGAGCGGAAGCACAGATACGCAGTATTTT,CASRRGLAVQSGSTDTQYF
-,TRBV18,TRBJ2-7,13,-,TGTGCCAGCTCACCTGGACAGCTCTACGAGCAGTACTTC,CASSPGQLYEQYF
-,TRBV6-1,TRBJ1-2,14,-,TGTGCCAGCAGTGAAGCTTTCCCCGGGGGTGGCTACACCTTC,CASSEAFPGGGYTF
TRBD1,TRBV7-9,TRBJ2-7,14,-,TGTGCCAGCAGCCAAGGACAGGGGCCCTACGAGCAGTACTTC,CASSQGQGPYEQYF
-,TRBV2,TRBJ1-1,15,-,TGTGCCAGCAGTCCCCTCGCCGGGGGAAACACTGAAGCTTTCTTT,CASSPLAGGNTEAFF
TRBD1,TRBV5-1,TRBJ2-7,17,-,TGCGCCAGCAGCTTGACGGGACAGCCAAACGGGCACTACGAGCAGTACTTC,CASSLTGQPNGHYEQYF
TRBD1,TRBV24-1,TRBJ2-3,16,-,TGTGCCACCAGTGATTCGATACCAGCTACAGGGGCTACGCAGTATTTT,CATSDSIPATGATQYF
-,TRBV15,TRBJ1-1,16,-,TGTGCCACCAGCAGAGGCCGGGGGGGGTTTAACACTGAAGCTTTCTTT,CATSRGRGGFNTEAFF
-,TRBV7-3,TRBJ2-7,15,-,TGTGCCAGCAGCCAATTCCGGGTGCCATCTGAGGAGCAGTACTTC,CASSQFRVPSEEQYF
TRBD2,TRBV2,TRBJ2-1,15,-,TGTGCCAGCAGTCAAACTAGCGGGAGCGACAATGAGCAGTTCTTC,CASSQTSGSDNEQFF
-,TRBV18,TRBJ2-5,14,-,TGTGCCAGCTCACCTGGGAGGAGTCAAGAGACCCAGTACTTC,CASSPGRSQETQYF
-,TRBV6-1,TRBJ1-1,15,few,TGTGCCAGCAGGGGGCTCGGACGAGTGAACACTGAAGCTTTCTTT,CASRGLGRVNTEAFF
TRBD2,TRBV3-1/TRBV3-2,TRBJ2-3,13,-,TGTGCCAGCAGCCAAGGGGAGGGAGATACGCAGTATTTT,CASSQGEGDTQYF
-,TRBV5-1,TRBJ1-4,17,-,TGCGCCAGCAGCTTCGGCCTCCCGCGGGGGCTAAATGAAAAACTGTTTTTT,CASSFGLPRGLNEKLFF
-,TRBV6-2/TRBV6-3,TRBJ1-6,15,-,TGTGCCAGCAGTTACTCGATAGGGAACAATTCACCCCTCCACTTT,CASSYSIGNNSPLHF
TRBD2,TRBV2,TRBJ2-2,14,-,TGTGCCAGCAGGGGCGGGAGCCCCACCGGGGAGCTGTTTTTT,CASRGGSPTGELFF
-,TRBV20-1,TRBJ1-5,16,-,TGCAGTGCTAGTCCGGCGAACGGGCAGCCCAATCAGCCCCAGCATTTT,CSASPANGQPNQPQHF
TRBD1,TRBV7-8,TRBJ2-7,15,-,TGTGCCAGCAGCTCCAACAGGGGTGCAACCTACGAGCAGTACTTC,CASSSNRGATYEQYF
-,TRBV18,TRBJ1-2,13,-,TGTGCCAGCTCACTAACAGGCCCTTATGGCTACACCTTC,CASSLTGPYGYTF
TRBD2,TRBV6-5,TRBJ2-7,15,-,TGTGCCAGCAGTTACCCCACTAGCGGCTCCTACGAGCAGTACTTC,CASSYPTSGSYEQYF
-,TRBV28,TRBJ1-4,15,few,TGTGCCAGCAGTTTTCGGGACACGATTAATGAAAAACTGTTTTTT,CASSFRDTINEKLFF
-,TRBV7-2,TRBJ2-5,16,-,TGTGCCAGCAGCTTAGTAGGGACTCCGATCCGGGAGACCCAGTACTTC,CASSLVGTPIRETQYF
TRBD1,TRBV15,TRBJ1-2,16,-,TGTGCCACCAGCAGAGGTCCGGGACAGGGGGGATATGGCTACACCTTC,CATSRGPGQGGYGYTF
-,TRBV7-6,TRBJ2-7,16,-,TGTGCCAGCAGCTTAGCCCATGACGAGGTCTCCTACGAGCAGTACTTC,CASSLAHDEVSYEQYF
-,TRBV15,TRBJ1-4,13,-,TGTGCCACCAGCAGGACGTCGAATGAAAAACTGTTTTTT,CATSRTSNEKLFF
-,TRBV6-1,TRBJ2-7,13,-,TGTGCCAGCAGTCCTCCACAGGGTTACGAGCAGTACTTC,CASSPPQGYEQYF